What follows are 20 T cell receptor beta chains derived from one specimen sequenced in a study of T cell changes during pregnancy in multiple sclerosis. Sequencing was performed with immunoSEQ multiplex PCR; in TCRdb, only in-frame clones are kept and a portion is missing. There are 11,000 or so clones in the sample; 90% to 95% occur only once, and under 0.3% lies in the top ten. Sequences were derived from CD4+ T cells from peripheral blood mononuclear cells, sampled before pregnancy. All receptors derive from a female donor with multiple sclerosis, enrolled in a pregnancy study.

The gene calls are TRBV27 and TRBJ1-2, with D maybe TRBD1 (6 bases). The germline V gene has CDR1 MNHEY and CDR2 SMNVEV (reference sequence). This CDR3 region has 17 residues. The V gene lost 1 base and the J gene lost 1 base, with 16 bases spanning the gap. The CDR3 reads CASSLLAARGFNYGYTF. The DNA for the CDR3 is TGTGCCAGCAGTTTATTGGCGGCCAGGGGTTTTAACTATGGCTACACCTTC.

CDR3 bases: TGCGCCAGCAGTGAGTCGAGATTGGGGGACAGGAACAACAATGAGCAGTTCTTC. Protein product: CASSESRLGDRNNNEQFF. The chain joins TRBV10-2 to TRBJ2-1; 8 bases line up with TRBD1. Trimming cost V 0 bases and J 5 bases; bases outside gene matches: 12. Germline CDR1 reads WSHSY; CDR2 reads SAAADI. This CDR3 spans 18 amino acids.

V usage is TRBV18 and J usage is TRBJ1-1, with no clear D. Deletions cut 3 bases from V and 3 bases from J, with 14 bases between. The CDR3 contains 15 residues. Germline V gives CDR1 KGHSH, CDR2 LQKENI. The CDR3: CASSPSLLRDTEAFF. CDR3 nucleotides: TGTGCCAGCTCACCTTCCCTACTTAGAGACACTGAAGCTTTCTTT.

CDR3 bases: TGTGCCAGCAACAGGGGTCAAGGGGGTACGCAGTATTTT. The encoded protein is CASNRGQGGTQYF. The chain employs TRBV2 and TRBJ2-3; 7 bases line up with TRBD1. CDR1 is SNHLY and CDR2 is FYNNEI in the germline V gene. J lost 8 bases, V lost 7 bases, and 9 bases had no gene match. The CDR3 is 13 residues long.

The V and J genes are TRBV5-1 and TRBJ2-5; weak D call: TRBD1 (5 bases). CDR3 length: 13 residues. V lost 2 bases and J lost 1, with 6 bases in between. The germline gives CDR1 SGHRS, CDR2 YFSETQ. The CDR3 loop is CASSFRGQETQYF. Written as DNA, the CDR3 is TGCGCCAGCAGCTTTAGGGGCCAAGAGACCCAGTACTTC.

The V and J genes are TRBV19 and TRBJ2-3, with 9 bases lining up with TRBD2. J was trimmed by 0 bases and V by 3 bases; bases with no gene match: 4. Per the germline V gene, CDR1 is LNHDA and CDR2 is SQIVND (reference sequence). The CDR3 runs 16 residues. CDR3 sequence (DNA): TGTGCCAGTAGTATGGGGCTAGCGGGGAGCACAGATACGCAGTATTTT. Residues: CASSMGLAGSTDTQYF. Combining the CDR3 with reference TRBV19 and TRBJ2-3 gives the whole variable domain DGGITQSPKYLFRKEGQNVTLSCEQNLNHDAMYWYRQDPGQGLRLIYYSQIVNDFQKGDIAEGYSVSREKKESFPLTVTSAQKNPTAFYLCASSMGLAGSTDTQYFGPGTRLTVL.

This clone was observed once. Mismatch with germline at one junction end may stem from a read error. The gene calls are TRBV7-7 and TRBJ2-5; tentative D call: TRBD2 (5 bases). The germline gives CDR1 SSHAT, CDR2 FNYEAQ (reference sequence). There are 15 residues in the CDR3. CDR3 residues: CASKSAGWAEETQYF. The DNA for the CDR3 is TGTGCTAGCAAATCCGCGGGTTGGGCGGAAGAGACCCAGTACTTC.

The gene calls are TRBV9 and TRBJ2-3; D unclear. CDR3 length equals 12 residues. V dropped 4 bases and J dropped 4 bases, with 7 bases sitting between them. The germline CDR1 and CDR2 sequences are SGDLS and YYNGEE. The CDR3 region is CASSPPADTQYF. In nucleotides, the CDR3 is TGTGCCAGCAGCCCCCCAGCAGATACGCAGTATTTT.

The chain couples TRBV2 to TRBJ1-2; TRBD1 agrees at 7 bases. The V gene's germline CDR1 is SNHLY and CDR2 FYNNEI. Trimming at V came to 4 bases and at J to 6 bases, leaving 5 bases not matched to a gene. This CDR3 has 13 residues. DNA of the CDR3: TGTGCCAGCAGTGGGGGGACAGCCCATGGCTACACCTTC. This codes for CASSGGTAHGYTF. The full variable domain, with the rest looked up from reference TRBV2 and TRBJ1-2, is EPEVTQTPSHQVTQMGQEVILRCVPISNHLYFYWYRQILGQKVEFLVSFYNNEISEKSEIFDDQFSVERPDGSNFTLKIRSTKLEDSAMYFCASSGGTAHGYTFGSGTRLTVV.

As DNA, the CDR3 is TGCGCCAGCAGCTTGGGACAGGGGGCGATTGATACGCAGTATTTT. As protein: CASSLGQGAIDTQYF. The chain is built from TRBV5-1 and TRBJ2-3; 10 nucleotides align to TRBD1. The V and J ends lost 0 bases and 6 bases, in that order; junction bases with no gene match: 4. The CDR3 runs to 15 residues. CDR1 SGHRS and CDR2 YFSETQ come from the germline V gene.

The V call is TRBV7-8, the J call TRBJ1-5, with D unclear. The V and J ends lost 6 bases and 3 bases respectively, with 18 bases between them. The germline V gene encodes CDR1 SGHVS and CDR2 FQNEAQ. The CDR3 is 16 residues long. CDR3 nucleotide sequence: TGTGCCAGCAGTTTCCCCCCTCGGTCTTTCAATCAGCCCCAGCATTTT. Translation: CASSFPPRSFNQPQHF. Looking up the rest from reference TRBV7-8 and TRBJ1-5 gives the full variable domain: GAGVSQSPRYKVAKRGQDVALRCDPISGHVSLFWYQQALGQGPEFLTYFQNEAQLDKSGLPSDRFFAERPEGSVSTLKIQRTQQEDSAVYLCASSFPPRSFNQPQHFGDGTRLSIL.

The chain combines TRBV11-3 with TRBJ1-1, with no clear D. Per the germline V gene, CDR1 is SGHNT and CDR2 is YENEEA. With 8 bases removed from V and 1 base from J, the gap between germline ends came to 11 bases. This CDR3 is built from 13 residues. The chain's CDR3 is CASGVNGNTEAFF. The CDR3 region has the DNA TGTGCCAGCGGAGTGAACGGGAACACTGAAGCTTTCTTT.

The CDR3 reads CASSPLSHDRGRYEQYF. The CDR3 DNA follows: TGTGCCAGCAGCCCTCTTTCCCACGACAGGGGGAGGTACGAGCAGTACTTC. This sequence joins TRBV11-2 and TRBJ2-7; TRBD1 matches at 9 bases. V lost 5 bases to trimming and J lost 4 bases; unmatched junction nucleotides: 15. The length of the CDR3 is 17 residues. Germline V gene data show CDR1 as SGHAT and CDR2 as FQNNGV.

The chain is built from TRBV6-1 and TRBJ1-1; 9 nucleotides agree with TRBD1. This CDR3 is 15 amino acids long. CDR1 MNHNS and CDR2 SASEGT come from the germline V gene. V shed 7 bases, J shed 8 bases, and the junction held 14 bases outside the gene matches. The CDR3 nucleotides are TGTGCCAGCAAGAGAGGGACAGGGAGAGTCCTAGAAGCTTTCTTT. It yields the protein CASKRGTGRVLEAFF.

The rearrangement joins TRBV18 to TRBJ2-7, with TRBD1 as a possible D gene (5 bases). Germline V gives CDR1 KGHSH, CDR2 LQKENI. V lost 3 bases and J lost 3, with 12 bases in between. This CDR3 contains 14 residues. CDR3 DNA: TGTGCCAGCTCACCGCAGGGCCAGGGCTACGAGCAGTACTTC. Amino acids: CASSPQGQGYEQYF.

This sequence joins TRBV10-1 and TRBJ2-7; perhaps TRBD1 as D (6 bases). Trimming removed 6 bases from V and 4 bases from J, with 22 bases in between. The germline V gene has CDR1 WNHNN and CDR2 SYGVQD (reference sequence). This CDR3 comprises 16 residues. The CDR3 DNA reads TGCGCCAGCAGCCCAGTGGGGGACATACTACCATACGAGCAGTACTTC. Translating gives CASSPVGDILPYEQYF.

V and J are TRBV2 and TRBJ1-4, with unresolved D. The germline V gene has CDR1 SNHLY and CDR2 FYNNEI. The CDR3 runs to 14 residues. The CDR3 DNA follows: TGTGCTAGCCAGCGGGAAATCACTAATGAAAAACTGTTTTTT. Its translation is CASQREITNEKLFF.

V gene TRBV25-1 combines with J gene TRBJ1-4; 10 nucleotides match TRBD1. Per the germline V gene, CDR1 is MGHDK and CDR2 is SYGVNS. The CDR3 runs 13 residues. V was pared by 6 bases and J by 6 bases, with 1 base of the junction left unmatched. CDR3 sequence (DNA): TGTGCCAGCAGCGGACAGGGGGATGAAAAACTGTTTTTT. Amino acids: CASSGQGDEKLFF.

The CDR3 region has the DNA TGTGCCACCAGCATATCAGAGGCGCATGGGCAGTATTTT. Its protein is CATSISEAHGQYF. The chain combines TRBV15 with TRBJ2-3; D remains unclear. The germline V and J ends were trimmed by 4 bases and 11 bases, with 16 bases remaining between them. The germline gives CDR1 LNHNV, CDR2 YYDKDF (reference sequence). The length of the CDR3 is 13 residues.

The V gene is TRBV5-1, the J gene TRBJ2-2; D gene unclear. The CDR3 is 12 residues long. Looked up from germline, CDR1 is SGHRS and CDR2 is YFSETQ. The V end was cut by 6 bases, the J end by 4 bases, with 7 bases between. CDR3 in DNA: TGCGCCAGCACCCTGTCCACCGGGGAGCTGTTTTTT. Translating gives CASTLSTGELFF.